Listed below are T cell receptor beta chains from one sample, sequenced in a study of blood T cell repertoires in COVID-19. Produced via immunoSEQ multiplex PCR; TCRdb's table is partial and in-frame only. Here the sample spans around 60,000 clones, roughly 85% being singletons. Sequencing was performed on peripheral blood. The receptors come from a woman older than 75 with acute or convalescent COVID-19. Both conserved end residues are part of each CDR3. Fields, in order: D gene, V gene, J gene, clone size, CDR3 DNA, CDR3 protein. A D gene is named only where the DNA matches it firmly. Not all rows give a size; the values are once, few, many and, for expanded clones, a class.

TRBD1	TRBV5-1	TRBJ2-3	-	TGCGCCAGCAGCTTGGAATGGGACAGGGGGTTAGATACGCAGTATTTT	CASSLEWDRGLDTQYF
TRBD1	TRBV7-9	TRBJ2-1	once	TGTGCCAGCAGCTCTCGGACAGGGGGACTCGGGAATGAGCAGTTCTTC	CASSSRTGGLGNEQFF
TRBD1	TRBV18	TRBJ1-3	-	TGTGCCAGCTCACCATTAGGGGGCAACTCTGGAAACACCATATATTTT	CASSPLGGNSGNTIYF
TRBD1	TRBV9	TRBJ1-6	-	TGTGCCAGCAGCTTACAGGGGACTGATAATTCACCCCTCCACTTT	CASSLQGTDNSPLHF
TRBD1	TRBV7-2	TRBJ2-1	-	TGTGCCAGCAGCTTAGTTGGGACAGGTGTTTACAATGAGCAGTTCTTC	CASSLVGTGVYNEQFF
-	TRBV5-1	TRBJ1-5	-	TGCGCCAGCAGCTTTGGCAGGGATCAGCCCCAGCATTTT	CASSFGRDQPQHF
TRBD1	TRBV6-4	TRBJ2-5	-	TGTGCCAGCAGAGGGACAGCCCAAGAGACCCAGTACTTC	CASRGTAQETQYF
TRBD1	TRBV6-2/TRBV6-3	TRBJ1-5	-	TGTGCCAGCAGCCTGACCCCGGAGGGGGCGAGACAGCCCCAGCATTTT	CASSLTPEGARQPQHF
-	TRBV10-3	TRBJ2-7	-	TGTGCCATCAGCGGACAGAGAAGCTACGAGCAGTACTTC	CAISGQRSYEQYF
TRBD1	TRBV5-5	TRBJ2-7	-	TGTGCCAGCAGCTGGACAGGGGGCGCCGGCTACGAGCAGTACTTC	CASSWTGGAGYEQYF
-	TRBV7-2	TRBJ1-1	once	TGTGCCAGCAGCGTCACTCAGGGAAGCACTGAAGCTTTCTTT	CASSVTQGSTEAFF
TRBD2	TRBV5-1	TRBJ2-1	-	TGCGCCAGCAGCCACTCTTTGAGCGGGGGGCACAATGAGCAGTTCTTC	CASSHSLSGGHNEQFF
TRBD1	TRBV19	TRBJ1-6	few	TGTGCCAGTAGTATACTGAGATCGGACAGGGCCGATTCACCCCTCCACTTT	CASSILRSDRADSPLHF
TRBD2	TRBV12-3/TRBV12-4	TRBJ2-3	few	TGTGCCAGCAGTCCAGGGACTAGACAGTATTTT	CASSPGTRQYF
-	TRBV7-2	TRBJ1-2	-	TGTGCCAGCAGCTTAAGTAGCGGGGGGGGTAGCGGCTATGGCTACACCTTC	CASSLSSGGGSGYGYTF
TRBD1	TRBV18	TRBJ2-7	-	TGTGCCAGCTCACCGGGGACAGACGAGCAGTACTTC	CASSPGTDEQYF
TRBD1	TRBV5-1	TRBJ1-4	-	TGCGCCAGCAGCTCGGGACAGTCTAATGAAAAACTGTTTTTT	CASSSGQSNEKLFF